Below are 5 T cell receptor beta chains sequenced from a single sample in a study of T cell responses to AZD1222 COVID-19 vaccine. Generated by immunoSEQ multiplex PCR, the TCRdb table keeps only in-frame clones and is missing some. The data show around 94,000 clones, 70% to 90% seen once. The sequencing used peripheral blood, collected on day 0 of AZD1222 vaccination. These receptors all stem from an adult in good health.

V and J are TRBV4-2 and TRBJ2-3; TRBD1 aligns across 9 bases. This CDR3 has 17 amino acids. With V trimmed by 0 bases and J by 4 bases, 8 bases remained unmatched. Germline assignment: CDR1 LGHNA and CDR2 YNFKEQ. CDR3 in DNA: TGTGCCAGCAGCCAAGATCCGGGACAGGGCCAGGCAGATACGCAGTATTTT. Protein product: CASSQDPGQGQADTQYF.

The rearrangement uses TRBV28 and TRBJ1-1; D gene uncertain. The CDR3 is 15 residues long. The germline V gene has CDR1 MDHEN and CDR2 SYDVKM. Deletions cut 7 bases from V and 4 bases from J, with 19 bases between. For the CDR3, the DNA is TGTGCCAGCACCGAGCTCCCGCGCGGGATCACTGAAGCTTTCTTT. It specifies CASTELPRGITEAFF.

The chain uses TRBV6-5 and TRBJ2-2; tentatively, D is TRBD2 (5 bases). Germline V lookup: CDR1 MNHEY, CDR2 SVGAGI. Trimming pared 7 bases from V and 5 bases from J, leaving 14 bases between. CDR3 length: 14 amino acids. The CDR3 DNA is TGTGCCAGCAACAGTCGGGGAAGGACCGGGGAGCTGTTTTTT. Protein: CASNSRGRTGELFF.

The gene calls are TRBV7-2 and TRBJ2-7; D is undetermined. CDR3 size: 11 residues. Per germline, CDR1 SGHTA and CDR2 FQGNSA. V lost 5 bases, J lost 4 bases, and 6 bases lay in between. The CDR3 is CASSLYYEQYF. Here the CDR3 DNA reads TGTGCCAGCAGCCTGTATTACGAGCAGTACTTC.

DNA for the CDR3: TGTGCCAGCAGTTACGCCCCGTTGAATGAGCAGTTCTTC. It is translated as CASSYAPLNEQFF. The chain recombines TRBV6-5 with TRBJ2-1; D gene unclear. From germline, CDR1 is MNHEY and CDR2 SVGAGI. V was shortened by 2 bases and J by 7 bases, with 9 bases between the two germline ends. The CDR3 covers 13 residues.